The 2 T cell receptor beta chains below were found in one sample sequenced in a study of memory CD4+ T cells and cytomegalovirus serostatus. The sort gate was single viable CD3+CD4+CD8-CD45RO+ cells for memory CD4+ T cells. Libraries were prepared by immunoSEQ multiplex PCR; TCRdb keeps only in-frame clonotypes and omits some of them. This sample has 35,000 to 55,000 clones, with more than 65% found just once. Sequencing used memory CD4+ T cells from blood. The origin of the receptors is an adult in good health and CMV-seronegative.

The chain joins TRBV10-1 to TRBJ2-3, with 8 positions matching TRBD1. Germline-derived CDR1 and CDR2 are WNHNN and SYGVQD (reference sequence). This CDR3 has 15 residues. V shed 2 bases and J 4 bases; nucleotides not matched to a gene: 5. This chain's CDR3 is CASSERQGLADTQYF. CDR3 coding DNA: TGCGCCAGCAGTGAGAGACAGGGGTTGGCAGATACGCAGTATTTT.

This chain connects TRBV28 to TRBJ2-6; maybe TRBD2 (5 bases). CDR1 and CDR2 from the germline V gene are MDHEN and SYDVKM. Trimming pared 7 bases from V and 0 bases from J, leaving 19 bases between. The CDR3 covers 18 residues. CDR3 loop: CASTPGGHGASGANVLTF. The CDR3 DNA sequence: TGTGCCAGCACCCCAGGCGGGCACGGAGCCTCTGGGGCCAACGTCCTGACTTTC.